Listed below are T cell receptor beta chains from one sample, sequenced in a study of T-cell reconstitution after alpha-beta-depleted transplantation in children. MiXCR was run by TCRdb on the PCR reads, yielding one entry per CDR3 protein. The sample shows 250,000 to 300,000 distinct CDR3 sequences, over 9.5% of them seen only once. The specimen was PBMCs, collected before TCRalphabeta/CD19-depleted stem cell transplant. The receptor source for this set is a boy younger than two with acute myeloid leukemia, due to receive a stem cell transplant. Both conserved end residues are part of each CDR3. The D gene is left open where the match is weak. The listing skips clone size in some rows; elsewhere it reads once, few, many or a size class.

cdr3_aa cdr3_nt d_call cdr3_length clone_size j_call v_call
CASNPGGAGQPQHF TGTGCCAGCAATCCAGGGGGCGCGGGACAGCCCCAGCATTTT TRBD1 14 few TRBJ1-5 TRBV28
CASSFGQGSELQNRNTIYF TGTGCCAGCAGTTTCGGACAGGGATCGGAACTTCAAAATAGAAACACCATATATTTT TRBD1 19 many TRBJ1-3 TRBV28
CASSTLDRGQPQHF TGTGCCAGCAGTACCCTTGACAGGGGACAGCCCCAGCATTTT TRBD1 14 few TRBJ1-5 TRBV6-2/TRBV6-3
CASSSQYRGQFF TGTGCCAGCAGTTCACAATACAGGGGGCAGTTCTTC TRBD1 12 many TRBJ2-1 TRBV27
CATIPPGSSYEQYF TGTGCCACCATTCCCCCGGGTTCCTCCTACGAGCAGTACTTC NA 14 NA TRBJ2-7 TRBV24-1
CASSRDSSQETQYF TGTGCCAGCAGTAGAGACAGTTCACAAGAGACCCAGTACTTC NA 14 many TRBJ2-5 TRBV28
CASSLKGLAGGNEQYF TGTGCCAGCAGCTTAAAAGGACTAGCGGGAGGGAACGAGCAGTACTTC TRBD2 16 many TRBJ2-7 TRBV7-2
CASSSFRVFEAFF TGTGCCAGCAGTTCTTTTAGGGTTTTCGAAGCTTTCTTT NA 13 many TRBJ1-1 TRBV28
CASSLRTPSVDEKLFF TGTGCCAGCAGTCTCCGGACCCCCTCAGTGGATGAAAAACTGTTTTTT NA 16 few TRBJ1-4 TRBV12-3/TRBV12-4
CASSLEAENIQYF TGTGCCAGCAGCTTAGAGGCGGAAAACATTCAGTACTTC NA 13 many TRBJ2-4 TRBV7-9
CASSLDHQGRQETQYF TGCGCCAGCAGCTTGGATCATCAGGGGCGACAAGAGACCCAGTACTTC NA 16 many TRBJ2-5 TRBV5-1
CASSLPRSNTEAFF TGCGCCAGCAGCTTGCCCAGGTCGAACACTGAAGCTTTCTTT NA 14 many TRBJ1-1 TRBV5-1
CASSSGTVPHEQYF TGTGCCAGCAGCTCGGGAACAGTCCCCCACGAGCAGTACTTC NA 14 once TRBJ2-7 TRBV13
CASSRDRVREQYF TGTGCCAGCAGCCGGGACAGGGTTCGTGAGCAGTACTTC TRBD1 13 NA TRBJ2-7 TRBV14
CATSTRDTSYEQYF TGTGCCACCAGCACCCGGGACACCTCCTACGAGCAGTACTTC NA 14 many TRBJ2-7 TRBV15
CASSASRRNTDTQYF TGTGCCAGCAGCGCCTCGAGGAGAAACACAGATACGCAGTATTTT NA 15 many TRBJ2-3 TRBV7-8
CASTVLAGATYEQYF TGTGCCAGCACCGTTCTAGCGGGGGCCACCTACGAGCAGTACTTC TRBD2 15 NA TRBJ2-7 TRBV28
CASTGLMRQDNQPQHF TGTGCCAGCACAGGTTTAATGCGACAGGACAATCAGCCCCAGCATTTT NA 16 many TRBJ1-5 TRBV21-1
CASSGTRRGGNQPQHF TGTGCCAGCAGTGGGACCCGTCGAGGGGGCAATCAGCCCCAGCATTTT NA 16 many TRBJ1-5 TRBV6-1
CASSLRVINEQFF TGTGCCAGCAGTTTAAGGGTCATCAATGAGCAGTTCTTC NA 13 many TRBJ2-1 TRBV12-3/TRBV12-4
CASQTAPPMNTEAFF TGTGCCAGCCAGACAGCCCCCCCCATGAACACTGAAGCTTTCTTT NA 15 many TRBJ1-1 TRBV27
CASSHGPLRGDF TGTGCCAGCAGCCACGGGCCCCTCCGGGGGGATTTT TRBD2 12 NA TRBJ2-3 TRBV4-2
CASSLRTGANIQYF TGCGCCAGCAGCCTCCGGACAGGGGCGAACATTCAGTACTTC TRBD1 14 NA TRBJ2-4 TRBV5-1
CASSLYKTAVSYEQYF TGCGCCAGCAGCTTGTATAAAACAGCGGTCTCCTACGAGCAGTACTTC NA 16 many TRBJ2-7 TRBV5-1
CASSAGGNEQFF TGTGCCAGCAGTGCTGGGGGTAATGAGCAGTTCTTC NA 12 many TRBJ2-1 TRBV2
CASSLGTSGYSYNEQFF TGTGCCAGCAGCTTAGGGACTAGCGGTTATTCCTACAATGAGCAGTTCTTC TRBD2 17 many TRBJ2-1 TRBV7-6
CASSVDLGTRNTIYF TGTGCCAGCAGCGTAGATTTGGGAACCCGAAACACCATATATTTT NA 15 many TRBJ1-3 TRBV9
CSARDNYYNEQFF TGCAGTGCTAGAGATAACTACTACAATGAGCAGTTCTTC NA 13 many TRBJ2-1 TRBV20-1
CASSLYWTTPQETQYF TGTGCCAGCAGTTTATACTGGACGACGCCACAAGAGACCCAGTACTTC NA 16 few TRBJ2-5 TRBV28
CSVNSARGLLGYTF TGCAGCGTTAATTCCGCCAGGGGCCTATTAGGCTACACCTTC NA 14 many TRBJ1-2 TRBV29-1
CASSLGTRGYTF TGTGCCAGCAGCTTAGGGACGAGGGGCTACACCTTC NA 12 many TRBJ1-2 TRBV7-9
CASSPDGYSNQPQHF TGTGCCAGCAGTCCGGACGGTTATAGCAATCAGCCCCAGCATTTT NA 15 many TRBJ1-5 TRBV12-3/TRBV12-4
CATSRLATGELFF TGTGCCACCAGTAGACTTGCCACCGGGGAGCTGTTTTTT NA 13 many TRBJ2-2 TRBV24-1
CASSLGAYRGKGETQYF TGTGCCAGCAGCTTAGGGGCATACAGGGGGAAGGGAGAGACCCAGTACTTC TRBD1 17 many TRBJ2-5 TRBV11-2
CASSPPGLAITLDEQYF TGTGCCAGCTCACCACCTGGCCTAGCGATAACCCTCGACGAGCAGTACTTC NA 17 many TRBJ2-7 TRBV18